Shown below are 30 T cell receptor beta chains from a single sample sequenced in a study of CD8 T cells in Susac syndrome. Random-hexamer reverse transcription was applied to roughly 0.45 to 1 ug RNA. Using its own MiXCR run on the immunoSEQ multiplex PCR reads, TCRdb lists one record per CDR3 protein. Among about 400,000 distinct CDR3 sequences listed, 75% to 90% were seen once. Sequencing input: CD8+ T cells from PBMCs. Receptors were obtained from a human donor with multiple sclerosis.

The chain uses TRBV4-1 and TRBJ2-7, with D uncertain. V was shortened by 0 bases and J by 3 bases, with 9 bases between the two germline ends. The CDR3 sequence is 14 residues long. Germline lookup yields CDR1 MGHRA and CDR2 YSYEKL. The CDR3 here is CASSQEADYYEQYF. CDR3 sequence (DNA): TGCGCCAGCAGCCAAGAGGCGGATTACTACGAGCAGTACTTC.

The chain uses TRBV6-5 and TRBJ2-2, with 9 bases identical to TRBD2. Germline CDR1 reads MNHEY; CDR2 reads SVGAGI. The V gene end was trimmed by 2 bases and the J gene end by 6 bases; junction bases not matched to a gene: 13. This CDR3 is built from 18 residues. CDR3 coding DNA: TGTGCCAGCAGTTACCCTCGTCACGATAGCGGGAGTCCCGGGGAGCTGTTTTTT. As protein: CASSYPRHDSGSPGELFF.

This clonotype has more than one count but fewer than ten. This chain connects TRBV28 to TRBJ2-7, with a weak D call TRBD2 (5 bases). CDR1 and CDR2 from the germline V gene are MDHEN and SYDVKM. The CDR3 runs to 14 residues. V lost 6 bases, J lost 0 bases, and 12 bases lay in between. The CDR3 loop is CASSVAHSSYEQYF. In DNA form, the CDR3 reads TGTGCCAGCAGCGTAGCGCATAGCTCCTACGAGCAGTACTTC.

The CDR3: CASSPIRDSYEQYF. CDR3 coding DNA: TGCGCCAGCAGCCCAATAAGAGACTCCTACGAGCAGTACTTC. The chain uses TRBV4-1 and TRBJ2-7; D is undetermined. Germline CDR1 and CDR2: MGHRA and YSYEKL. V shed 4 bases and J shed 0 bases, with 10 bases lying between them. The CDR3 is 14 residues long.

The chain carries TRBV12-3 or TRBV12-4 and TRBJ2-7; D is perhaps TRBD2 (5 bases). The CDR3 extends over 14 amino acids. Between the trimmed V and J ends, which lost 5 bases and 6 bases, there was a span of 17 bases. CDR3 amino acids: CASSPLTIAGEQYF. CDR3 in DNA: TGTGCCAGCAGTCCCCTCACTATTGCGGGCGAGCAGTACTTC.

This clonotype was seen once. This chain connects TRBV3-1 to TRBJ2-2, with 7 bases that match TRBD2. Trimming cost V 4 bases and J 3 bases; bases outside gene matches: 5. The CDR3 loop spans 15 amino acids. From germline, CDR1 is LGHDT and CDR2 YNNKEL (reference sequence). The CDR3 coding sequence is TGTGCCAGCAGCCCGCCTAGCGGTTACACCGGGGAGCTGTTTTTT. This sequence encodes CASSPPSGYTGELFF.

The V and J genes are TRBV5-1 and TRBJ2-1; tentative D call: TRBD1 (6 bases). Per the germline V gene, CDR1 is SGHRS and CDR2 is YFSETQ. The CDR3 is 17 amino acids. The V end was cut by 2 bases, the J end by 3 bases, with 18 bases between. CDR3 in DNA: TGCGCCAGCAGCTTTCGATTCCGGGACACGCGCTACAATGAGCAGTTCTTC. Translation: CASSFRFRDTRYNEQFF.

J is TRBJ2-2 and V is TRBV25-1, with unresolved D. Looked up from germline, CDR1 is MGHDK and CDR2 is SYGVNS. Trimming took 6 bases from V and 0 from J, leaving 5 bases between them. There are 13 residues in the CDR3. For the CDR3, the DNA is TGTGCCAGCAGATATACGAACACCGGGGAGCTGTTTTTT. Its translation is CASRYTNTGELFF.

This chain uses TRBV12-3 or TRBV12-4 with TRBJ2-7, with 11 positions matching TRBD1. The ends lost 5 bases at V and 9 bases at J; junction bases unmatched: 12. The CDR3 is 15 residues long. CDR3 loop: CASSRPGQGDVGQYF. The CDR3 DNA reads TGTGCCAGCAGTCGCCCGGGACAGGGGGATGTTGGGCAGTACTTC.

The gene calls are TRBV29-1 and TRBJ2-2; 7 bases are shared with TRBD2. The ends lost 1 base at V and 5 bases at J; junction bases unmatched: 4. CDR1 is SQVTM, CDR2 ANQGSEA, per germline. The CDR3 runs 14 residues. The CDR3: CSVEGRTRTGELFF. The CDR3 bases are TGCAGCGTTGAAGGCCGGACTAGGACCGGGGAGCTGTTTTTT.

This clonotype has only one observation. The chain joins TRBV6-6 to TRBJ1-1, with TRBD1 as a possible D gene (5 bases). V lost 9 bases, J lost 1 base, and 12 bases lay in between. Germline CDR1 and CDR2: MNHNY and SVGAGI (reference sequence). The CDR3 consists of 13 residues. DNA for the CDR3: TGTGCCAGTTGGGGGGGACGGAACACTGAAGCTTTCTTT. Protein product: CASWGGRNTEAFF.

This CDR3 reads CASSAGQQGVYNEQFF. Here the CDR3 DNA reads TGTGCCAGCAGCGCCGGACAACAGGGGGTTTACAATGAGCAGTTCTTC. The chain employs TRBV9 and TRBJ2-1, with TRBD1 matching over 8 bases. V dropped 3 bases and J dropped 4; count of bases not matched to a gene: 9. The germline V gene encodes CDR1 SGDLS and CDR2 YYNGEE. The CDR3 loop spans 16 amino acids.

V gene TRBV27 combines with J gene TRBJ2-1; D is undetermined. Germline CDR1 is MNHEY and CDR2 is SMNVEV (reference sequence). There are 16 residues in the CDR3. V gave up 8 bases and J gave up 0 bases, with 17 bases separating them. The CDR3 loop reads CASRTPGESSYNEQFF. The CDR3, as DNA: TGTGCCAGCCGCACGCCGGGCGAGAGCTCCTACAATGAGCAGTTCTTC.

The rearrangement links TRBV5-1 to TRBJ2-7, with TRBD1 identical over 7 bases. J was trimmed by 1 base and V by 4 bases; bases with no gene match: 23. Germline V CDR1 and CDR2: SGHRS, YFSETQ. This CDR3 has 20 amino acids. The CDR3 bases are TGCGCCAGCAGCCCTACATTCCATCTAGAAACAGGGGCCGTGTCCTACGAGCAGTACTTC. Translated, it gives CASSPTFHLETGAVSYEQYF.

This sequence joins TRBV12-3 or TRBV12-4 and TRBJ1-5; 7 bases agree with TRBD1. The CDR3 sequence is 15 residues long. J gave up 4 bases and V 3 bases, and 6 bases lay outside the gene matches. The DNA for the CDR3 is TGTGCCAGCAGTTTGGGGGGGACAGAGAATCAGCCCCAGCATTTT. Residues: CASSLGGTENQPQHF.

V usage is TRBV4-1 and J usage is TRBJ1-1; TRBD1 might be the D (6 bases). Trimming took 4 bases from V and 5 from J, leaving 17 bases between them. This CDR3 is built from 15 residues. The germline V gene encodes CDR1 MGHRA and CDR2 YSYEKL. The DNA for the CDR3 is TGCGCCAGCAGCCCCTGGGACAACCCTGGAACTGAAGCTTTCTTT. Its translation: CASSPWDNPGTEAFF.

The rearrangement uses TRBV28 and TRBJ2-3; TRBD2 is a possible D gene (5 bases). V lost 9 bases and J lost 3, with 16 bases in between. The CDR3 is made up of 14 amino acids. Germline lookup yields CDR1 MDHEN and CDR2 SYDVKM. This chain's CDR3 is CASVKRVGTDTQYF. DNA of the CDR3: TGTGCCAGTGTTAAGAGGGTGGGTACAGATACGCAGTATTTT.

The chain has TRBV6-2 or TRBV6-3 and TRBJ2-7; weak D call: TRBD2 (6 bases). Germline CDR1 MNHEY, CDR2 SVGEGT. This CDR3 is 14 amino acids long. V was clipped by 6 bases and J by 2 bases, with 14 bases between them. The DNA for the CDR3 is TGTGCCAGCAGACAGGAGGGGATTACCTACGAGCAGTACTTC. Amino acid sequence: CASRQEGITYEQYF.

CDR3 in amino acids: CASSLVKEMNTEAFF. CDR3 in DNA: TGTGCCAGCAGCCTCGTAAAGGAAATGAACACTGAAGCTTTCTTT. The chain joins TRBV7-9 to TRBJ1-1; D not certain. Germline V gives CDR1 SEHNR, CDR2 FQNEAQ (reference sequence). V lost 5 bases to trimming and J lost 0 bases, with 13 bases between them. The CDR3 spans 15 residues.

The V gene is TRBV29-1, the J gene TRBJ2-7; TRBD1 or TRBD2 may be the D gene (5 bases each). The CDR3 consists of 12 residues. V was pared by 4 bases and J by 2 bases, with 9 bases between. Germline V lookup: CDR1 SQVTM, CDR2 ANQGSEA. The CDR3 region is CSVVGETYEQYF. The CDR3 coding sequence is TGCAGCGTTGTGGGGGAAACCTACGAGCAGTACTTC.

The CDR3: CSASSGGLNQPQHF. The CDR3 bases are TGCAGTGCTAGCTCGGGAGGCCTCAATCAGCCCCAGCATTTT. This chain joins TRBV20-1 and TRBJ1-5; D gene ambiguous. Germline V gene sequence: CDR1 DFQATT, CDR2 SNEGSKA (reference sequence). V was trimmed by 3 bases and J by 3 bases, leaving 12 bases between them. This CDR3 spans 14 amino acids.

The chain's CDR3 is CASSAGTGNNYGYTF. In nucleotides, the CDR3 is TGTGCCAGTAGTGCCGGGACGGGAAATAACTATGGCTACACCTTC. The chain carries TRBV19 and TRBJ1-2; maybe TRBD1 (5 bases). V lost 5 bases, J lost 1 base, and 14 bases lay in between. The V gene's germline CDR1 is LNHDA and CDR2 SQIVND (reference sequence). This CDR3 contains 15 residues.

The chain carries TRBV6-5 and TRBJ2-1; 7 nucleotides align to TRBD1. V lost 5 bases and J lost 3; bases outside the gene matches: 4. The CDR3 covers 14 residues. Germline CDR1 reads MNHEY; CDR2 reads SVGAGI. The CDR3 loop reads CASSPRDSYNEQFF. The CDR3 DNA reads TGTGCCAGCAGTCCCCGGGACAGCTACAATGAGCAGTTCTTC.

V gene TRBV10-3 combines with J gene TRBJ2-2; 10 bases fit TRBD2. J gave up 4 bases and V 0 bases, and 5 bases lay outside the gene matches. CDR1 is ENHRY and CDR2 is SYGVKD in the germline V gene. CDR3 length: 17 amino acids. DNA for the CDR3: TGTGCCATCAGTGAGTCGAGGGCTAGCGGGAGCACCGGGGAGCTGTTTTTT. Residues: CAISESRASGSTGELFF.

This chain connects TRBV29-1 to TRBJ2-2, with D perhaps matching TRBD2 (6 bases). Trimming cost V 5 bases and J 6 bases, with 13 bases left between them. The CDR3 has 13 residues. Looked up from germline, CDR1 is SQVTM and CDR2 is ANQGSEA. The CDR3 DNA is TGCAGCGTTCGGGGACTGGTTGCCGGGGAGCTGTTTTTT. Its translation is CSVRGLVAGELFF.

This chain uses TRBV7-8 with TRBJ1-2; TRBD1 aligns across 7 bases. The CDR3 runs to 15 residues. V dropped 5 bases and J dropped 4; count of bases not matched to a gene: 10. Germline loops: CDR1 SGHVS, CDR2 FQNEAQ. In DNA form, the CDR3 reads TGTGCCAGCAGCCCAGGGGGGGAGTTCCCCTATGGCTACACCTTC. It specifies CASSPGGEFPYGYTF.

This rearrangement joins TRBV12-3 or TRBV12-4 to TRBJ1-1, with D hard to call. Trimming took 7 bases from V and 2 from J, leaving 17 bases between them. The CDR3 totals 15 residues. CDR3 amino acids: CASTLESPGNTEAFF. CDR3 sequence (DNA): TGTGCCAGCACCCTAGAGAGTCCAGGAAACACTGAAGCTTTCTTT.

The sample holds a few counts of this clonotype. The CDR3 region is CASRPPTGHEQYF. The CDR3 bases are TGTGCCAGCAGACCACCGACAGGGCACGAGCAGTACTTC. The gene calls are TRBV6-1 and TRBJ2-7; TRBD1 matches 7 bases. The CDR3 consists of 13 residues. Germline CDR1 and CDR2: MNHNS and SASEGT. The ends lost 6 bases at V and 5 bases at J; junction bases unmatched: 7.

This clonotype was seen only once. The chain uses TRBV29-1 and TRBJ2-7; D is perhaps TRBD1 or TRBD2 (6 bases each). This CDR3 is 13 amino acids long. V was trimmed by 4 bases and J by 6 bases, leaving 16 bases between them. Germline loops: CDR1 SQVTM, CDR2 ANQGSEA. As DNA, the CDR3 is TGCAGCGTTGTCATGTCGGGGGCGGGCGAGCAGTACTTC. This translates into CSVVMSGAGEQYF.

The gene calls are TRBV20-1 and TRBJ2-1; 10 nucleotides agree with TRBD2. This CDR3 has 15 residues. V dropped 5 bases and J dropped 7; count of bases not matched to a gene: 11. Germline CDR1 and CDR2: DFQATT and SNEGSKA (reference sequence). CDR3 sequence: CSADTFEREGNEQFF. For the CDR3, the DNA is TGCAGTGCTGATACTTTTGAGCGGGAGGGTAATGAGCAGTTCTTC.